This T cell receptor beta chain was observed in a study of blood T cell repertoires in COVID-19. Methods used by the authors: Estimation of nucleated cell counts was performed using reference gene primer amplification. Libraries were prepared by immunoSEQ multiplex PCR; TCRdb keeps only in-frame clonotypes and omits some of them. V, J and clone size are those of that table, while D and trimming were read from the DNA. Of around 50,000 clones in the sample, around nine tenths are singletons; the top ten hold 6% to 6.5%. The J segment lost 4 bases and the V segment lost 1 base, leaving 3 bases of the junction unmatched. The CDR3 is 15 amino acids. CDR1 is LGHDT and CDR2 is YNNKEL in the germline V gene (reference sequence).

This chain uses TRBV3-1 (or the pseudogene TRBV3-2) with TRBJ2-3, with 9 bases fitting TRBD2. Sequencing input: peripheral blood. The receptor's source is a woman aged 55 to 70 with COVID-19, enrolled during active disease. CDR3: CASSQGVAGADTQYF. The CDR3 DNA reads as TGTGCCAGCAGCCAAGGTGTAGCGGGAGCAGATACGCAGTATTTT.